These 24 T cell receptor beta chains were all obtained from the same sample, sequenced in a study of blood T cell repertoires in COVID-19. Method: immunoSEQ multiplex PCR; TCRdb's copy keeps in-frame clones and lacks some. The table lists around 260,000 clones, roughly 85% of them singletons. Sequenced input: peripheral blood. The receptor source for this set is a human donor in a cohort sampled during active COVID-19.

This rearrangement joins TRBV5-1 to TRBJ1-1; the D is unclear. Trimming shortened V by 0 bases and J by 2 bases, and 8 bases separated the two germline ends. CDR3 length equals 14 residues. Germline V gives CDR1 SGHRS, CDR2 YFSETQ. The CDR3 coding sequence is TGCGCCAGCAGCTTGGAGTCGAGAAACACTGAAGCTTTCTTT. This encodes CASSLESRNTEAFF.

This clone was seen more than once but under ten times. The gene calls are TRBV5-1 and TRBJ2-1, with D possibly matching TRBD2 (5 bases). The CDR3 spans 14 residues. Trimming left V 0 bases short and J 7 bases short, with 11 bases between. Per germline, CDR1 SGHRS and CDR2 YFSETQ. The CDR3 is CASSLGGARNEQFF. In DNA form, the CDR3 reads TGCGCCAGCAGCTTGGGGGGAGCTCGAAATGAGCAGTTCTTC.

The genes are TRBV7-8 and TRBJ1-5; D call uncertain. Trimming removed 2 bases from V and 4 bases from J, with 12 bases in between. Germline CDR1 and CDR2: SGHVS and FQNEAQ. The CDR3 has 15 amino acids. CDR3: CASSLLLSLNQPQHF. CDR3 nucleotides: TGTGCCAGCAGCTTATTATTAAGCTTGAATCAGCCCCAGCATTTT.

The V gene is TRBV5-1, the J gene TRBJ1-2; 7 bases match TRBD1. V lost 4 bases, J lost 5 bases, and 8 bases stayed unmatched. CDR1 is SGHRS and CDR2 is YFSETQ in the germline V gene. CDR3 length equals 14 residues. The CDR3 here is CASSTAGGIYGYTF. In DNA, the CDR3 is TGCGCCAGCAGCACCGCAGGGGGGATATATGGCTACACCTTC.

Concerning this clone: Likely a read error: the CDR3 ends without its conserved phenylalanine or tryptophan. No DNA is shown, since the ends of the CDR3 on it are uncertain; the CDR3 is the one TCRdb lists. This chain uses TRBV24-1 with TRBJ2-7; the D segment call TRBD2 is taken from the table without a DNA check. The CDR3 is 15 residues long, ends included. Germline CDR1 KGHDR, CDR2 SFDVKD. The CDR3 region is CATSDFRLAGGLTSL.

The chain recombines TRBV18 with TRBJ1-6; D remains ambiguous. The CDR3 is made up of 16 amino acids. Trimming took 5 bases from V and 5 from J, leaving 16 bases between them. Per the germline V gene, CDR1 is KGHSH and CDR2 is LQKENI. In DNA, the CDR3 is TGTGCCAGCTCAGTCTATAATCCGAGTGATAATTCACCCCTCCACTTT. This codes for CASSVYNPSDNSPLHF.

Written as DNA, the CDR3 is TGTGCCAGTGGGGCGGGGGGCCCATCTGGGGCCAACGTCCTGACTTTC. This sequence encodes CASGAGGPSGANVLTF. The gene calls are TRBV27 and TRBJ2-6, with 8 bases matching TRBD2. There are 16 residues in the CDR3. Germline V gene data show CDR1 as MNHEY and CDR2 as SMNVEV (reference sequence). V gave up 9 bases and J gave up 1 base; unmatched junction bases: 8.

The chain is built from TRBV3-1 (or the pseudogene TRBV3-2) and TRBJ2-2; tentatively, D is TRBD1 (6 bases). CDR3 length equals 15 residues. Germline V lookup: CDR1 LGHDT, CDR2 YNNKEL (reference sequence). V lost 6 bases and J lost 1, with 12 bases in between. CDR3 region: CASRKRGMNTGELFF. The CDR3 DNA follows: TGTGCCAGCAGGAAAAGGGGGATGAACACCGGGGAGCTGTTTTTT.

The CDR3 region has the DNA TGTGCCAGCAGCTTGGGACGGGGAGAGTACAATGAGCAGTTCTTC. It codes for CASSLGRGEYNEQFF. The chain uses TRBV5-4 and TRBJ2-1; maybe TRBD2 (5 bases). This CDR3 is built from 15 residues. The germline V gene encodes CDR1 SGHNT and CDR2 YYREEE (reference sequence). V shed 0 bases and J shed 4 bases, with 11 bases lying between them.

This clone has only a few counts. V gene TRBV7-2 combines with J gene TRBJ1-6; TRBD1 is a possible D gene (6 bases). Trimming pared 8 bases from V and 2 bases from J, leaving 13 bases between. CDR1 SGHTA and CDR2 FQGNSA come from the germline V gene. This CDR3 is built from 15 residues. The CDR3: CASGFRQAYNSPLHF. CDR3 in DNA: TGTGCCAGCGGATTTAGACAGGCCTATAATTCACCCCTCCACTTT.

The chain carries TRBV19 and TRBJ2-2, with TRBD1 matching over 7 bases. J was trimmed by 7 bases and V by 7 bases; bases with no gene match: 12. Germline-derived CDR1 and CDR2 are LNHDA and SQIVND (reference sequence). CDR3 length: 15 amino acids. The CDR3 is CASIDRVGVGGELFF. CDR3 nucleotide sequence: TGTGCCAGTATCGACAGGGTTGGCGTAGGCGGGGAGCTGTTTTTT. Full variable domain (remainder filled in from reference TRBV19 and TRBJ2-2): DGGITQSPKYLFRKEGQNVTLSCEQNLNHDAMYWYRQDPGQGLRLIYYSQIVNDFQKGDIAEGYSVSREKKESFPLTVTSAQKNPTAFYLCASIDRVGVGGELFFGEGSRLTVL.

This chain links TRBV19 with TRBJ2-1, with D unclear. Germline CDR1 LNHDA, CDR2 SQIVND (reference sequence). This CDR3 has 17 residues. Trimming pared 1 base from V and 0 bases from J, leaving 13 bases between. This CDR3 reads CASSIGGGPSSYNEQFF. In nucleotides, the CDR3 is TGTGCCAGTAGTATAGGAGGCGGCCCTAGCTCCTACAATGAGCAGTTCTTC.

This clone has just one count. This chain joins TRBV6-6 and TRBJ2-7, with D maybe TRBD1 (6 bases). The CDR3 loop spans 12 amino acids. Between the trimmed V and J ends, which lost 6 bases and 5 bases, there was a span of 11 bases. Germline loops: CDR1 MNHNY, CDR2 SVGAGI (reference sequence). The CDR3: CASRSHRDEQYF. The DNA of the CDR3 is TGTGCCAGCAGATCACACAGGGACGAGCAGTACTTC.

The J gene is TRBJ1-4, the V gene TRBV3-1 (or the pseudogene TRBV3-2); possible D gene TRBD1, 5 bases. CDR3 length equals 12 residues. Germline V gene sequence: CDR1 LGHDT, CDR2 YNNKEL (reference sequence). Deletions cut 9 bases from V and 8 bases from J, with 13 bases between. CDR3 sequence (DNA): TGTGCCAGTTCAGGGCTCGGGGAAAAACTGTTTTTT. Translated: CASSGLGEKLFF.

V is TRBV4-1 and J is TRBJ1-1; D gene uncertain. V dropped 0 bases and J dropped 5 bases, with 13 bases sitting between them. Germline-derived CDR1 and CDR2 are MGHRA and YSYEKL. The CDR3 runs 15 residues. The CDR3 reads CASSQENRYETEAFF. The CDR3 bases are TGCGCCAGCAGCCAAGAAAATCGTTACGAGACTGAAGCTTTCTTT.

To note about this clone: The same CDR3 arises from other DNA sequences in this sample as well. The genes are TRBV3-1 (or the pseudogene TRBV3-2) and TRBJ2-1; D possibly corresponds to TRBD1 (5 bases). The CDR3 is 14 amino acids. The germline CDR1 and CDR2 sequences are LGHDT and YNNKEL (reference sequence). Trimming cost V 4 bases and J 0 bases, with 7 bases left between them. CDR3 amino acids: CASSRGASYNEQFF. CDR3 bases: TGTGCCAGCAGCCGGGGCGCCTCCTACAATGAGCAGTTCTTC.

V gene TRBV28 combines with J gene TRBJ1-5; 7 nucleotides align to TRBD1. With V trimmed by 10 bases and J by 1 base, 13 bases remained unmatched. The germline gives CDR1 MDHEN, CDR2 SYDVKM. The CDR3 has 16 amino acids. Here the CDR3 DNA reads TGTGCCACCTCCGCTACGACAGGGCGGAGCAATCAGCCCCAGCATTTT. Protein sequence: CATSATTGRSNQPQHF.

This clone came up once. The CDR3 reads CASSSQVFGEAFF. As DNA, the CDR3 is TGTGCCAGCAGTTCTCAGGTCTTCGGAGAAGCTTTCTTT. The rearrangement joins TRBV12-3 or TRBV12-4 to TRBJ1-1; D is uncertain. V shed 4 bases and J shed 8 bases, with 14 bases lying between them. The CDR3 contains 13 residues.

The chain couples TRBV9 to TRBJ1-3, with D hard to call. The V and J ends lost 2 bases and 2 bases respectively, with 8 bases between them. CDR1 is SGDLS and CDR2 is YYNGEE in the germline V gene. The CDR3 runs 14 residues. The DNA for the CDR3 is TGTGCCAGCAGCGTTTCGGGAACTGGAAACACCATATATTTT. Its protein is CASSVSGTGNTIYF.

The genes are TRBV4-2 and TRBJ2-7; D is unclear. V was shortened by 0 bases and J by 4 bases, with 4 bases between the two germline ends. Germline values: CDR1 LGHNA, CDR2 YNFKEQ. The CDR3 loop spans 12 amino acids. The CDR3 DNA follows: TGTGCCAGCAGCCAAGACATGTACGAGCAGTACTTC. This codes for CASSQDMYEQYF.

V is TRBV4-1 and J is TRBJ2-1; 7 nucleotides agree with TRBD2. The CDR3 runs to 15 residues. The germline V gene encodes CDR1 MGHRA and CDR2 YSYEKL. With 2 bases clipped from V and 4 bases from J, the junction kept 5 bases outside the gene matches. CDR3 in amino acids: CASSQSPSGYNEQFF. The CDR3, as DNA: TGCGCCAGCAGCCAATCCCCTAGCGGATACAATGAGCAGTTCTTC.

The rearrangement joins TRBV7-2 to TRBJ2-3; D might be TRBD1 (5 bases). Trimming took off 5 bases at V and 4 bases at J, with 10 bases between the two ends. This CDR3 comprises 13 residues. The V gene's germline CDR1 is SGHTA and CDR2 FQGNSA. The CDR3 loop reads CASSKQDPDTQYF. CDR3 nucleotide sequence: TGTGCCAGCAGCAAACAGGACCCAGATACGCAGTATTTT.

J is TRBJ1-5 and V is TRBV5-1; D perhaps matches TRBD1 (5 bases). CDR1 is SGHRS, CDR2 YFSETQ, per germline. The CDR3 totals 15 residues. The V gene lost 0 bases and the J gene lost 2 bases, with 9 bases spanning the gap. CDR3 protein: CASSLDGAGNQPQHF. The CDR3 region has the DNA TGCGCCAGCAGCTTGGATGGGGCTGGCAATCAGCCCCAGCATTTT.

The chain has TRBV14 and TRBJ1-4, with 10 bases fitting TRBD1. Germline V gene lookup returns CDR1 SGHDN and CDR2 FVKESK. V was clipped by 3 bases and J by 0 bases; unmatched bases: 10. The CDR3 loop spans 19 amino acids. CDR3 region: CASSHPGTGVMATNEKLFF. CDR3 sequence (DNA): TGTGCCAGCAGCCATCCCGGGACAGGGGTAATGGCAACTAATGAAAAACTGTTTTTT.